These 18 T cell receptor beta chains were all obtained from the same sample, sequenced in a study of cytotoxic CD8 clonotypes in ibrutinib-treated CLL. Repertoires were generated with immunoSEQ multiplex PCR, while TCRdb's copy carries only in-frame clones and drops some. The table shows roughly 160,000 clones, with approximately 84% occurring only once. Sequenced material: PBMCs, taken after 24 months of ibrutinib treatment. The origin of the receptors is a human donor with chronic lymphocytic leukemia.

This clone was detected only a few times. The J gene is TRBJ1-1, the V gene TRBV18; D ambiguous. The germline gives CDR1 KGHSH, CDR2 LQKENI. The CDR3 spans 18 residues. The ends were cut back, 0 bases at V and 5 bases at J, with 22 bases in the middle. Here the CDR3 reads CASSPPFSVLGKATEAFF. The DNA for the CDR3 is TGTGCCAGCTCACCACCGTTTAGTGTATTGGGGAAGGCTACTGAAGCTTTCTTT. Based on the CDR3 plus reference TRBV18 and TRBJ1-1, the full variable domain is NAGVMQNPRHLVRRRGQEARLRCSPMKGHSHVYWYRQLPEEGLKFMVYLQKENIIDESGMPKERFSAEFPKEGPSILRIQQVVRGDSAAYFCASSPPFSVLGKATEAFFGQGTRLTVV.

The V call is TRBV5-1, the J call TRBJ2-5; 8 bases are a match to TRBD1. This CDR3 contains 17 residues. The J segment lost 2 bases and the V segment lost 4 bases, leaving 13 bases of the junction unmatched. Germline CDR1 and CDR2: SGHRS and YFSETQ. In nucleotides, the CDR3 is TGCGCCAGCAGCCACAGCCGGAATACAGGGGGGCAAGAGACCCAGTACTTC. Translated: CASSHSRNTGGQETQYF.

The CDR3: CASSRKPRDLNEKLFF. CDR3 bases: TGTGCCAGCAGCCGCAAACCCAGGGACCTTAATGAAAAACTGTTTTTT. The chain recombines TRBV4-2 with TRBJ1-4, with D possibly TRBD1 on 5 matching bases. CDR1 and CDR2 from the germline V gene are LGHNA and YNFKEQ. The germline V and J ends were trimmed by 4 bases and 4 bases, with 16 bases remaining between them. This CDR3 has 16 amino acids.

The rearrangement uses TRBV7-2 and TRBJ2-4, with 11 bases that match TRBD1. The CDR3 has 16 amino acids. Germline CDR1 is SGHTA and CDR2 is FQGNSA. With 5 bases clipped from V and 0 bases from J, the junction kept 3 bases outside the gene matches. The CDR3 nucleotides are TGTGCCAGCAGCCCGGGACAGGGGGTAGCCAAAAACATTCAGTACTTC. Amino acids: CASSPGQGVAKNIQYF. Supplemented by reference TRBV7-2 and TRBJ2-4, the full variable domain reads GAGVSQSPSNKVTEKGKDVELRCDPISGHTALYWYRQSLGQGLEFLIYFQGNSAPDKSGLPSDRFSAERTGGSVSTLTIQRTQQEDSAVYLCASSPGQGVAKNIQYFGAGTRLSVL.

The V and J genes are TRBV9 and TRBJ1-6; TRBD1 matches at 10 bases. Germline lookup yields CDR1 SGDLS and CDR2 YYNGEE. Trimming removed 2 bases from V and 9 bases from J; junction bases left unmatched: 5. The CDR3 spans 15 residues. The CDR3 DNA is TGTGCCAGCAGCGTGGAGACAGGGGGCAGTTCACCCCTCCACTTT. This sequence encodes CASSVETGGSSPLHF.

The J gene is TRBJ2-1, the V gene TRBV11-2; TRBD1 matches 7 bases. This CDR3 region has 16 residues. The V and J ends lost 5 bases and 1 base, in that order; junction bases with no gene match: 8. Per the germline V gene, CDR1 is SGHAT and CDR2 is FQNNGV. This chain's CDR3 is CASSKQGSPSYNEQFF. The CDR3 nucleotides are TGTGCCAGCAGCAAACAGGGGTCCCCTTCCTACAATGAGCAGTTCTTC.

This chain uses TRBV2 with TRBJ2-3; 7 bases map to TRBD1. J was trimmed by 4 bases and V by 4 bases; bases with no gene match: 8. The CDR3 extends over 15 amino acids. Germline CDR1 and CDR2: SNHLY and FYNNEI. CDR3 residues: CASSGPGQDPDTQYF. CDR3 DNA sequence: TGTGCCAGCAGTGGACCCGGACAGGACCCAGATACGCAGTATTTT.

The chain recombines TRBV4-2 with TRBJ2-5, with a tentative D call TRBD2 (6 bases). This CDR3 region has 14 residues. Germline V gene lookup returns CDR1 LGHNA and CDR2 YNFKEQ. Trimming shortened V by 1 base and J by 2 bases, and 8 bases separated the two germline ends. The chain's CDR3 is CASSQASEQETQYF. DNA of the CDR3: TGTGCCAGCAGCCAAGCTAGCGAGCAAGAGACCCAGTACTTC.

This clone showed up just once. The CDR3 bases are TGTGCCTGGTCACTTGGGGGGAGGAACGCAGATACGCAGTATTTT. Protein product: CAWSLGGRNADTQYF. The genes are TRBV30 and TRBJ2-3; the D gene is possibly TRBD2 (6 bases). CDR1 is GTSNPN and CDR2 is SVGIG in the germline V gene (reference sequence). The ends were cut back, 5 bases at V and 4 bases at J, with 19 bases in the middle. This CDR3 region has 15 residues.

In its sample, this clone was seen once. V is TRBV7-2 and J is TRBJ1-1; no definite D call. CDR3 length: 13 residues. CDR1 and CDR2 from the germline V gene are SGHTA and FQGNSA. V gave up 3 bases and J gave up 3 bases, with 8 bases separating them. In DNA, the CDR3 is TGTGCCAGCAGCTTTGAGGAGGACACTGAAGCTTTCTTT. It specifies CASSFEEDTEAFF.

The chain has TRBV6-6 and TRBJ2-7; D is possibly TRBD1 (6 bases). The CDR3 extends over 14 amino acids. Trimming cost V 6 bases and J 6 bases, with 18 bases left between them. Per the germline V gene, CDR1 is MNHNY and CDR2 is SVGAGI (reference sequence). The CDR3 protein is CASRSTQGSPEQYF. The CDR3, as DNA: TGTGCCAGCAGGTCAACCCAGGGGAGTCCCGAGCAGTACTTC.

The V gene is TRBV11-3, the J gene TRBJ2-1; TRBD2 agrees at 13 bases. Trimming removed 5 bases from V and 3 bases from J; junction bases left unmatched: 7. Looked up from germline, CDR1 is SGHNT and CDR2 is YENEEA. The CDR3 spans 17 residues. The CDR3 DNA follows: TGTGCCAGCAGCCAGCGGACTAGCGGGAGCCTCTACAATGAGCAGTTCTTC. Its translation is CASSQRTSGSLYNEQFF. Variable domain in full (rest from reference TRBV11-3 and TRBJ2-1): EAGVVQSPRYKIIEKKQPVAFWCNPISGHNTLYWYLQNLGQGPELLIRYENEEAVDDSQLPKDRFSAERLKGVDSTLKIQPAELGDSAVYLCASSQRTSGSLYNEQFFGPGTRLTVL.

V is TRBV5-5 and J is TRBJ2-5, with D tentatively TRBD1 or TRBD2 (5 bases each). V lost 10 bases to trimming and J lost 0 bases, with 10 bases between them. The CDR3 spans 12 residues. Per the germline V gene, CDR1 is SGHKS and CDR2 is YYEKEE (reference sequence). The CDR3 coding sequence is TGTGCCGGGGGTCAGTACCAAGAGACCCAGTACTTC. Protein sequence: CAGGQYQETQYF. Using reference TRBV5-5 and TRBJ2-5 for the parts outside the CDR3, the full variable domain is DAGVTQSPTHLIKTRGQQVTLRCSPISGHKSVSWYQQVLGQGPQFIFQYYEKEERGRGNFPDRFSARQFPNYSSELNVNALLLGDSALYLCAGGQYQETQYFGPGTRLLVL.

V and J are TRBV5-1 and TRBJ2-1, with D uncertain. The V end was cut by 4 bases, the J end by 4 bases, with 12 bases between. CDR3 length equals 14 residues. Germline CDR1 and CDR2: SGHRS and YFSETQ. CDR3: CASSTTGPYNEQFF. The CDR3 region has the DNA TGCGCCAGCAGCACCACCGGGCCTTACAATGAGCAGTTCTTC.

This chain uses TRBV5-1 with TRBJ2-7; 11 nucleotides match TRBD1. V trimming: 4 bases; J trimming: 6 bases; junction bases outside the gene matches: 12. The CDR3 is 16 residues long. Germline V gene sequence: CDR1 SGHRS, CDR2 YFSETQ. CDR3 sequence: CASSTGQGALLSEQYF. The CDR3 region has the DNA TGCGCCAGCAGCACAGGACAGGGGGCCTTATTAAGCGAGCAGTACTTC.

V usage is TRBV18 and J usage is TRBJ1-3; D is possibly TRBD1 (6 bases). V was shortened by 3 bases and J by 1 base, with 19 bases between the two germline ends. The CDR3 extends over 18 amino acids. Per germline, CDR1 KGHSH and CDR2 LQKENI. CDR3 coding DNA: TGTGCCAGCTCACCGGGCCTGGGGGGCGAGTTTTCTGGAAACACCATATATTTT. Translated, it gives CASSPGLGGEFSGNTIYF.

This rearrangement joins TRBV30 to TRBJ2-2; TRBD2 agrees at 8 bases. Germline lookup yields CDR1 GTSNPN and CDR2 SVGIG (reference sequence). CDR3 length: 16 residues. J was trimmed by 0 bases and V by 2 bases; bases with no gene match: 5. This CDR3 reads CAWSSGSGANTGELFF. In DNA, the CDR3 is TGTGCCTGGAGTTCGGGTAGCGGGGCGAACACCGGGGAGCTGTTTTTT.

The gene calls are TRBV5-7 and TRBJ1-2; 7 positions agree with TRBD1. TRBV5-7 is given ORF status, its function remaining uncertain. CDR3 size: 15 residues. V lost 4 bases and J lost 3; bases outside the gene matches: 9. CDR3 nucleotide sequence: TGTGCCAGCAGCCCAAAGGACAGGAAATACTATGGCTACACCTTC. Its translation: CASSPKDRKYYGYTF.